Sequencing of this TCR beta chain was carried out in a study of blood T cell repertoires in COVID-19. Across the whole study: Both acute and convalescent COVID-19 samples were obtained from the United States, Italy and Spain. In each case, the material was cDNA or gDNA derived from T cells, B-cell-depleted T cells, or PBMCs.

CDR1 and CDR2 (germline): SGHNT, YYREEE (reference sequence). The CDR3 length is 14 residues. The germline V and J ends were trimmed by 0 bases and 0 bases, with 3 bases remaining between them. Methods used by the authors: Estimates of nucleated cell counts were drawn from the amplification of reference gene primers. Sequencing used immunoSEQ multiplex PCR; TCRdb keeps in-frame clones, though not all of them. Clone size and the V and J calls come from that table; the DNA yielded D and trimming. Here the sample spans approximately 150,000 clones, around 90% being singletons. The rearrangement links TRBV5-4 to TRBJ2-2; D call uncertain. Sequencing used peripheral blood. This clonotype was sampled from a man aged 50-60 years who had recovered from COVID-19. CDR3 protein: CASSLVANTGELFF. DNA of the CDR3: TGTGCCAGCAGCTTGGTCGCGAACACCGGGGAGCTGTTTTTT.